These 14 T cell receptor beta chains share one sample of origin, sequenced in a study of T-cell reconstitution after alpha-beta-depleted transplantation in children. Researchers prepared the TCRbeta library using unique molecular identifiers, the study reports. MiXCR, applied by TCRdb to the PCR reads, yields one record per CDR3 protein. The sample holds approximately 220,000 distinct CDR3 sequences, under 20% seen once. The sample in question was PBMCs, mostly from graft donor cells, obtained 360 days after TCRalphabeta/CD19-depleted stem cell transplant. These TCRs come from a male patient aged 2 to 9 who had a stem cell transplant for acute lymphoblastic leukemia, so the T cells may come from the graft donor.

A few counts support this clonotype. The chain uses TRBV11-2 and TRBJ2-4; tentative D call: TRBD2 (6 bases). Germline V CDR1 and CDR2: SGHAT, FQNNGV. Trimming removed 7 bases from V and 1 base from J, with 17 bases in between. The CDR3 runs 16 residues. For the CDR3, the DNA is TGTGCCAGCAACCTTGGGGGGTACGACGCCAAAAACATTCAGTACTTC. Its translation is CASNLGGYDAKNIQYF.

The V gene is TRBV3-1, the J gene TRBJ1-1; D gene ambiguous. The CDR3 has 19 residues. Germline V CDR1 and CDR2: LGHDT, YNNKEL (reference sequence). With 0 bases removed from V and 7 bases from J, the gap between germline ends came to 27 bases. CDR3 coding DNA: TGTGCCAGCAGCCAAGATCGACCGAAAGTCGGGCAGTCGAAGGGTGAAGCTTTCTTT. Encoded protein: CASSQDRPKVGQSKGEAFF.

CDR3 nucleotides: TGTGCCAGCAGCTTAGCGGGAGGGCCAGGGTACGAGCAGTACTTC. Amino acid sequence: CASSLAGGPGYEQYF. The V call is TRBV7-2, the J call TRBJ2-7; 7 positions match TRBD2. Trimming took 0 bases from V and 4 from J; bases not matched to a gene: 6. The CDR3 runs 15 residues. Germline assignment: CDR1 SGHTA and CDR2 FQGNSA.

The rearrangement uses TRBV12-3 or TRBV12-4 and TRBJ1-2, with D possibly TRBD1 on 5 matching bases. The germline V and J ends were trimmed by 7 bases and 4 bases, with 10 bases remaining between them. This CDR3 spans 12 amino acids. CDR3 nucleotides: TGTGCCAGCACTCCGGGGGGCTATGGCTACACCTTC. Amino acid sequence: CASTPGGYGYTF.

V and J are TRBV20-1 and TRBJ2-7, with D perhaps TRBD1 (6 bases). Trimming took 3 bases from V and 8 from J, leaving 11 bases between them. Germline CDR1 reads DFQATT; CDR2 reads SNEGSKA (reference sequence). This CDR3 is 11 amino acids long. CDR3 nucleotide sequence: TGCAGTGCTAGGGAAACAGGGAAGCAGTACTTC. Translated: CSARETGKQYF.

CDR3 region: CASSSSGGSSNEQFF. CDR3 bases: TGTGCCAGCAGCTCTAGCGGGGGGTCTTCCAATGAGCAGTTCTTC. The rearrangement joins TRBV7-2 to TRBJ2-1; TRBD2 aligns across 11 bases. The ends lost 4 bases at V and 6 bases at J; junction bases unmatched: 5. Germline V gene data show CDR1 as SGHTA and CDR2 as FQGNSA. CDR3 length equals 15 residues.

The table lists this clonotype with a few counts. This rearrangement joins TRBV10-1 to TRBJ1-1, with D uncertain. Germline V CDR1 and CDR2: WNHNN, SYGVQD (reference sequence). The V and J ends lost 8 bases and 2 bases respectively, with 9 bases between them. CDR3 length equals 12 residues. For the CDR3, the DNA is TGCGCCAGCTCGCGGTCTAACACTGAAGCTTTCTTT. Protein: CASSRSNTEAFF.

The chain combines TRBV5-1 with TRBJ1-1; weak D call: TRBD1 (5 bases). V lost 2 bases to trimming and J lost 3 bases, with 14 bases between them. Germline V CDR1 and CDR2: SGHRS, YFSETQ. This CDR3 region has 15 residues. CDR3 residues: CASSLLGSGDTEAFF. The CDR3 DNA sequence: TGCGCCAGCAGCTTATTAGGATCGGGGGACACTGAAGCTTTCTTT.

This clonotype has only a few counts. The rearrangement links TRBV12-3 or TRBV12-4 to TRBJ2-7; D tentatively reads TRBD1 or TRBD2 (5 bases each). The CDR3 runs 16 residues. Deletions cut 4 bases from V and 0 bases from J, with 16 bases between. The chain's CDR3 is CASSSRDPIDSYEQYF. DNA for the CDR3: TGTGCCAGCAGTTCCAGGGACCCCATTGACTCCTACGAGCAGTACTTC.

This clonotype has a handful of counts. The gene calls are TRBV20-1 and TRBJ1-5; tentative D call: TRBD1 (6 bases). Per the germline V gene, CDR1 is DFQATT and CDR2 is SNEGSKA (reference sequence). The CDR3 sequence is 15 residues long. V dropped 1 base and J dropped 0 bases, with 10 bases sitting between them. The CDR3 loop reads CSARVAGDSNQPQHF. CDR3 in DNA: TGCAGTGCTAGAGTGGCAGGGGATAGCAATCAGCCCCAGCATTTT.

This clonotype was observed a handful of times. This chain uses TRBV5-5 with TRBJ1-3, with D unresolved. Germline CDR1 reads SGHKS; CDR2 reads YYEKEE (reference sequence). V shed 3 bases and J shed 0 bases, with 16 bases lying between them. This CDR3 region has 17 residues. In nucleotides, the CDR3 is TGTGCCAGCAGCTCGGGCCTGTCTGAAATCTCTGGAAACACCATATATTTT. It encodes CASSSGLSEISGNTIYF.

The rearrangement links TRBV29-1 to TRBJ2-7, with 7 bases aligning to TRBD2. Germline V gives CDR1 SQVTM, CDR2 ANQGSEA. The CDR3 length is 12 residues. V gave up 1 base and J gave up 5 bases; unmatched junction bases: 2. CDR3 sequence (DNA): TGCAGCGTTGAAGCAGGGAGGGACGAGCAGTACTTC. Its translation is CSVEAGRDEQYF.

This chain connects TRBV7-8 to TRBJ2-5, with 9 bases matching TRBD2. V lost 4 bases and J lost 1; bases outside the gene matches: 16. CDR1 is SGHVS, CDR2 FQNEAQ, per germline. CDR3 length: 19 amino acids. CDR3 protein: CASSSISGGHALAQETQYF. In DNA form, the CDR3 reads TGTGCCAGCAGCTCCATTAGCGGGGGACATGCCCTGGCCCAAGAGACCCAGTACTTC.

This chain connects TRBV18 to TRBJ1-1; 7 positions match TRBD1. CDR1 KGHSH and CDR2 LQKENI come from the germline V gene. The V segment lost 3 bases and the J segment 6 bases; nucleotides outside the gene matches: 10. The CDR3 totals 15 residues. CDR3: CASSPREQGFPEAFF. The CDR3 region has the DNA TGTGCCAGCTCACCCCGGGAACAGGGGTTTCCTGAAGCTTTCTTT.